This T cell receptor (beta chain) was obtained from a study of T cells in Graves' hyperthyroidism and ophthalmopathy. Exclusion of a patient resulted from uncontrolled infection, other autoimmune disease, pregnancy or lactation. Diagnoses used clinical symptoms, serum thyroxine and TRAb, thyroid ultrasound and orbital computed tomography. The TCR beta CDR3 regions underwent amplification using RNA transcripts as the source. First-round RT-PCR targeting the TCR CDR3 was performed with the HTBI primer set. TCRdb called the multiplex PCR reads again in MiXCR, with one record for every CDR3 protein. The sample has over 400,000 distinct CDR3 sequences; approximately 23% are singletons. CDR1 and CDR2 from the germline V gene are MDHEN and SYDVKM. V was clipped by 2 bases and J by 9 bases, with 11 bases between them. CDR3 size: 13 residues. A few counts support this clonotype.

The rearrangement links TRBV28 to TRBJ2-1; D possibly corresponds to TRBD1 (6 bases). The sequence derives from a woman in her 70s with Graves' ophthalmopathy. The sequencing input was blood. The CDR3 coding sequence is TGTGCCAGCAGTTTAGAGCTAGGGGGTGAGCAGTTCTTC. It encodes CASSLELGGEQFF.